This T cell receptor beta chain was found in a study of blood T cell repertoires in COVID-19. Study in general: Samples representing acute and convalescent COVID-19 were sourced from the United States, Italy and Spain. PBMCs, B-cell-depleted T cells, or T cells were the source of the cDNA or gDNA that made up the material.

Per the original data handling: Reference gene primers were amplified, and this amplification served to estimate nucleated cell counts. Measured with immunoSEQ multiplex PCR; TCRdb has only the in-frame clones, and not every one. V and J calls and clone size follow that table, whereas D and trimming were derived from the DNA. The sample carries 100,000 to 150,000 clones, around nine tenths recorded once. CDR3 length: 13 amino acids. CDR1 is MNHEY and CDR2 is SVGAGI in the germline V gene. The V end lost 9 bases, the J end lost 4 bases, and 13 bases lay between the germline ends. The V gene is TRBV6-5, the J gene TRBJ2-1; D remains ambiguous. The sequenced sample was peripheral blood. The TCR sequence derives from a woman in her forties or fifties with acute or convalescent COVID-19. DNA of the CDR3: TGTGCCAGTTCCACGAGCAGGTACAATGAGCAGTTCTTC. This codes for CASSTSRYNEQFF.